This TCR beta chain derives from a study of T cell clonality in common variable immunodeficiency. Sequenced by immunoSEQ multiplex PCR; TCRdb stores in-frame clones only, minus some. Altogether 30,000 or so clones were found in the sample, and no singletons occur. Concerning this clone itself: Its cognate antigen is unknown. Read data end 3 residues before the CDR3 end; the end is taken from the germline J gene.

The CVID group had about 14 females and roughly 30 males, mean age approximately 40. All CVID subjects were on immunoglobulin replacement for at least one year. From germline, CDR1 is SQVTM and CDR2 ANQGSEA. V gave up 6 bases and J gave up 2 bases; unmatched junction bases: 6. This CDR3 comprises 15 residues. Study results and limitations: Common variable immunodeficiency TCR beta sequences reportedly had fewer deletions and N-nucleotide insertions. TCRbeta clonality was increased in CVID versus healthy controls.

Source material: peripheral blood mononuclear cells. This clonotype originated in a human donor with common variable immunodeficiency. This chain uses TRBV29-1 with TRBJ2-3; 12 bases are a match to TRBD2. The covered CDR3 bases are TGCAGCGTATCTGGACTAGCGGGGTCCACAGATACG. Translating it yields CSVSGLAGSTDT. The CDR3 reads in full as CSVSGLAGSTDTQYF.